This TCR beta chain was recovered during a study of T cell repertoires in cytomegalovirus infection. MiXCR, applied by TCRdb to the reads, yields one record per CDR3 protein. The profile shows under 500,000 distinct CDR3 sequences, roughly 42% of them singletons. This clonotype was observed a handful of times. Its target is unknown. The CDR3 sequence is 16 residues long. From germline, CDR1 is LGHNA and CDR2 YNFKEQ. Trimming at V came to 3 bases and at J to 2 bases, leaving 8 bases not matched to a gene. The sample in question was cultured PBMCs, obtained from culture after CMV antigen stimulation. The rearrangement links TRBV4-2 to TRBJ1-2; 8 nucleotides match TRBD1. This receptor was taken from a human donor in good health (CMV status not recorded). Some clones in this sample may be carry-over from other donors' samples. The CDR3 loop is CASSHLTGQGNYGYTF. CDR3 nucleotides: TGTGCCAGCAGCCACCTAACAGGACAGGGAAACTATGGCTACACCTTC.